This T cell receptor (beta chain) was identified in a study of shared clonotypes between healthy human individuals. General observations from the study: What limited the represented genetic and exposure-history diversity was the small number of donors. Sequencing of the sorted subsets was shown by rarefaction to be incomplete despite large depth. When compared with the clonotypes that were shared by all four sorted-subset donors, the non-shared clonotypes turned out to have lower generation probabilities.

To note about this clone: Its target is not known.

This CDR3 contains 14 residues. Germline values: CDR1 SGDLS, CDR2 YYNGEE. V shed 0 bases, J shed 9 bases, and the junction held 6 bases outside the gene matches. Methods used by the authors: ImmunoSEQ output lacked quality scores and full-length reads, limiting matched filtering. Assay: immunoSEQ multiplex PCR; the TCRdb copy retains only in-frame clones and omits some. V and J calls plus clone size are reproduced from that table; the DNA served to infer D and trimming. The table shows some 700,000 clones, with less than 95% occurring only once. This receptor was identified in a young man in good health. Some clones in this sample may be carry-over from other donors' samples. Sequenced material: memory CD8+ T cells from PBMCs. Subset here: CD45RO+ cells pooled with CCR7-negative TemRA cells. V usage is TRBV9 and J usage is TRBJ2-3; 8 bases agree with TRBD2. The CDR3 DNA sequence: TGTGCCAGCAGCGTAGCGGGAGGGCCTGAGACGCAGTATTTT. Its translation: CASSVAGGPETQYF.